Shown below are 30 T cell receptor beta chains from a single sample sequenced in a study of PD-L1 blockade in urothelial cancer. Sample time point: pretreatment peripheral blood. Method: immunoSEQ multiplex PCR; TCRdb's copy keeps in-frame clones and lacks some. Altogether more than 55,000 clones are present, roughly 80% being singletons, with the ten largest covering around 6%. Here the sequenced sample was PBMCs, taken around atezolizumab (anti-PD-L1) treatment. The origin of the receptors is a man between 65 and 85 years old with urothelial cancer.

V and J are TRBV6-1 and TRBJ1-1; maybe TRBD1 (6 bases). The CDR3 loop spans 14 amino acids. The V gene's germline CDR1 is MNHNS and CDR2 SASEGT. Deletions cut 4 bases from V and 1 base from J, with 10 bases between. The CDR3 spells CASSAQTGNTEAFF. In DNA form, the CDR3 reads TGTGCCAGCAGTGCTCAGACAGGGAACACTGAAGCTTTCTTT.

The rearrangement links TRBV21-1 to TRBJ2-2; the table names TRBD1, a call not compared with the DNA. TRBV21-1 is noted as a pseudogene. This CDR3 has 17 amino acids. CDR3 sequence: CASSARDRGTNTGELFF. CDR3 bases: TGTGCCAGCAGCGCCCGGGACAGGGGAACAAACACCGGGGAGCTGTTTTTT.

The V gene is TRBV9, the J gene TRBJ2-5, with 8 bases fitting TRBD2. CDR3 length: 16 amino acids. The trim removed 0 bases at V and 1 base at J, leaving 5 bases unmatched. The V gene's germline CDR1 is SGDLS and CDR2 YYNGEE. The CDR3 DNA reads as TGTGCCAGCAGCGTAGTAAGCGGGAGTCCCCAAGAGACCCAGTACTTC. This gives the protein CASSVVSGSPQETQYF.

This clone was detected only once. The rearrangement links TRBV10-1 to TRBJ1-5; TRBD1 might be the D (5 bases). CDR1 and CDR2 from the germline V gene are WNHNN and SYGVQD (reference sequence). CDR3 size: 13 residues. V was trimmed by 6 bases and J by 4 bases, leaving 10 bases between them. In DNA form, the CDR3 reads TGCGCCAGCAGAACAGGTCCTAATCAGCCCCAGCATTTT. Amino acid sequence: CASRTGPNQPQHF.

The chain joins TRBV6-4 to TRBJ2-2, with 7 bases lining up with TRBD1. This CDR3 spans 14 amino acids. Germline V CDR1 and CDR2: MRHNA, SNTAGT. V shed 6 bases and J 0 bases; nucleotides not matched to a gene: 1. DNA for the CDR3: TGTGCCAGCAGACAGGGGACGAACACCGGGGAGCTGTTTTTT. Residues: CASRQGTNTGELFF.

This chain links TRBV27 with TRBJ2-7, with 8 nucleotides matching TRBD2. Unmatched junction bases numbered 6, after V lost 3 bases and J lost 2 bases. CDR1 and CDR2 from the germline V gene are MNHEY and SMNVEV (reference sequence). This CDR3 spans 15 amino acids. DNA for the CDR3: TGTGCCAGCAGTTTTCGGGAGGGGGGACCCTACGAGCAGTACTTC. It translates to CASSFREGGPYEQYF.

The rearrangement joins TRBV7-8 to TRBJ2-1; possibly TRBD2 for D (5 bases). The CDR3 runs 15 residues. Germline CDR1 and CDR2: SGHVS and FQNEAQ. The ends were cut back, 1 base at V and 7 bases at J, with 14 bases in the middle. For the CDR3, the DNA is TGTGCCAGCAGCTTAGTGGGAGTGCTTGAGAATGAGCAGTTCTTC. It specifies CASSLVGVLENEQFF.

The rearrangement links TRBV11-3 to TRBJ2-3, with TRBD2 matching 8 bases. This CDR3 is 15 amino acids long. V was pared by 6 bases and J by 3 bases, with 8 bases of the junction left unmatched. The germline gives CDR1 SGHNT, CDR2 YENEEA. The CDR3 spells CASSSSGGRTDTQYF. CDR3 DNA: TGTGCCAGCAGTTCGTCGGGAGGGAGGACAGATACGCAGTATTTT.

The chain uses TRBV29-1 and TRBJ2-1; D perhaps matches TRBD2 (5 bases). Trimming took off 4 bases at V and 6 bases at J, with 19 bases between the two ends. The CDR3 is 15 residues long. Germline lookup yields CDR1 SQVTM and CDR2 ANQGSEA. The CDR3 bases are TGCAGCGTTGCCTTGGGAGCTGGAGACGGCAATGAGCAGTTCTTC. Translating it yields CSVALGAGDGNEQFF.

This clone was detected only once. The rearrangement joins TRBV9 to TRBJ2-1; 10 bases agree with TRBD1. Per germline, CDR1 SGDLS and CDR2 YYNGEE. The CDR3 length is 17 residues. With 4 bases clipped from V and 3 bases from J, the junction kept 10 bases outside the gene matches. CDR3 DNA sequence: TGTGCCAGCAGCACTACCGATCGGACAGGGGGCTACAATGAGCAGTTCTTC. This translates into CASSTTDRTGGYNEQFF.

This rearrangement joins TRBV6-1 to TRBJ2-1; D might be TRBD1 (5 bases). This CDR3 is 14 amino acids long. CDR1 is MNHNS and CDR2 is SASEGT in the germline V gene. V lost 2 bases and J 7 bases, leaving 12 bases between the germline ends. The DNA of the CDR3 is TGTGCCAGCAGTGAACGGCAGGGTGGGAATGAGCAGTTCTTC. This encodes CASSERQGGNEQFF.

The chain links TRBV18 to TRBJ2-7; D remains unclear. This CDR3 is built from 14 residues. Trimming pared 1 base from V and 7 bases from J, leaving 14 bases between. Germline-derived CDR1 and CDR2 are KGHSH and LQKENI. CDR3 sequence (DNA): TGTGCCAGCTCACCACAGCCCCCAGCGAGGGAGCAGTACTTC. Its protein product is CASSPQPPAREQYF. Full variable domain (outside the CDR3, taken from reference TRBV18 and TRBJ2-7): NAGVMQNPRHLVRRRGQEARLRCSPMKGHSHVYWYRQLPEEGLKFMVYLQKENIIDESGMPKERFSAEFPKEGPSILRIQQVVRGDSAAYFCASSPQPPAREQYFGPGTRLTVT.

The chain combines TRBV9 with TRBJ2-3, with D possibly TRBD1 on 6 matching bases. Germline V gene sequence: CDR1 SGDLS, CDR2 YYNGEE. The CDR3 is made up of 14 amino acids. V shed 2 bases and J shed 4 bases, with 11 bases lying between them. Written as DNA, the CDR3 is TGTGCCAGCAGCGTCACCGACAGGTCAGATACGCAGTATTTT. Its protein is CASSVTDRSDTQYF.

Here the CDR3 reads CASSLSLNQPQHF. In DNA, the CDR3 is TGTGCCAGCAGCCTGTCCTTGAATCAGCCCCAGCATTTT. V usage is TRBV7-8 and J usage is TRBJ1-5; no clear D. The germline CDR1 and CDR2 sequences are SGHVS and FQNEAQ. V lost 5 bases and J 4 bases, leaving 9 bases between the germline ends. There are 13 residues in the CDR3.

V is TRBV7-3 and J is TRBJ2-1; 9 nucleotides align to TRBD2. This CDR3 spans 15 amino acids. Germline V CDR1 and CDR2: SGHTA, FQGTGA. The V gene end was trimmed by 3 bases and the J gene end by 9 bases; junction bases not matched to a gene: 9. The CDR3: CASSFSGRGYSEQFF. Here the CDR3 DNA reads TGTGCCAGCAGCTTTAGCGGGAGAGGATATAGTGAGCAGTTCTTC.

The genes are TRBV6-1 and TRBJ1-4, with TRBD1 matching 8 bases. The length of the CDR3 is 15 residues. Germline V gene sequence: CDR1 MNHNS, CDR2 SASEGT. J lost 0 bases, V lost 3 bases, and 0 bases had no gene match. The CDR3 spells CASSEGQATNEKLFF. The CDR3 DNA sequence: TGTGCCAGCAGTGAGGGACAGGCAACTAATGAAAAACTGTTTTTT.

The rearrangement uses TRBV9 and TRBJ1-2; D gene unclear. V shed 0 bases and J shed 5 bases, with 11 bases lying between them. The germline V gene has CDR1 SGDLS and CDR2 YYNGEE. This CDR3 contains 14 residues. The CDR3 sequence: CASSVDTPGYGYTF. The CDR3 coding sequence is TGTGCCAGCAGCGTAGATACCCCGGGGTATGGCTACACCTTC.

On this clone itself: Additional DNA sequences in this sample encode the identical CDR3. As DNA, the CDR3 is TGTGCCAGCAGCCTGGGCCCGGATGGCTACACCTTC. This codes for CASSLGPDGYTF. The chain is built from TRBV7-9 and TRBJ1-2; D uncertain. Trimming shortened V by 5 bases and J by 6 bases, and 10 bases separated the two germline ends. CDR3 length equals 12 residues. CDR1 and CDR2 from the germline V gene are SEHNR and FQNEAQ (reference sequence).

The chain couples TRBV7-2 to TRBJ2-1; 8 nucleotides agree with TRBD2. This CDR3 has 15 amino acids. With V trimmed by 7 bases and J by 7 bases, 12 bases remained unmatched. From germline, CDR1 is SGHTA and CDR2 FQGNSA. The CDR3 here is CASITQAGERNEQFF. The CDR3 region has the DNA TGTGCCAGCATCACTCAAGCGGGAGAGAGGAATGAGCAGTTCTTC.

J is TRBJ2-5 and V is TRBV5-6; 7 bases line up with TRBD1. The CDR3 covers 14 residues. CDR1 is SGHDT and CDR2 is YYEEEE in the germline V gene. J was trimmed by 5 bases and V by 3 bases; bases with no gene match: 7. The CDR3 DNA reads as TGTGCCAGCAGCTATACAGGGGTGCCGGAGACCCAGTACTTC. Translated: CASSYTGVPETQYF.

The chain is built from TRBV7-2 and TRBJ2-1, with 9 bases lining up with TRBD2. CDR3 length equals 19 residues. J gave up 3 bases and V 5 bases, and 17 bases lay outside the gene matches. Looked up from germline, CDR1 is SGHTA and CDR2 is FQGNSA. The CDR3 loop reads CASSPDWRASGDHYNEQFF. The CDR3 nucleotides are TGTGCCAGCAGCCCCGATTGGCGGGCTAGCGGGGATCACTACAATGAGCAGTTCTTC. Complete variable domain (other parts from reference TRBV7-2 and TRBJ2-1): GAGVSQSPSNKVTEKGKDVELRCDPISGHTALYWYRQSLGQGLEFLIYFQGNSAPDKSGLPSDRFSAERTGGSVSTLTIQRTQQEDSAVYLCASSPDWRASGDHYNEQFFGPGTRLTVL.

V is TRBV29-1 and J is TRBJ1-1, with D possibly TRBD1 on 5 matching bases. V was clipped by 4 bases and J by 4 bases, with 13 bases between them. This CDR3 spans 13 amino acids. CDR1 and CDR2 (germline): SQVTM, ANQGSEA. CDR3 sequence reads: CSVGNGGGTEAFF. The CDR3 nucleotides read TGCAGCGTTGGAAACGGGGGGGGCACTGAAGCTTTCTTT. Filled out from reference TRBV29-1 and TRBJ1-1, the complete variable domain reads SAVISQKPSRDICQRGTSLTIQCQVDSQVTMMFWYRQQPGQSLTLIATANQGSEATYESGFVIDKFPISRPNLTFSTLTVSNMSPEDSSIYLCSVGNGGGTEAFFGQGTRLTVV.

The V and J genes are TRBV5-1 and TRBJ2-1; 7 bases map to TRBD2. CDR3 length: 14 amino acids. V shed 1 base and J 9 bases; nucleotides not matched to a gene: 7. Germline loops: CDR1 SGHRS, CDR2 YFSETQ. CDR3 in DNA: TGCGCCAGCAGCTTGTTAGGGTCGGGAGGTGAGCAGTTCTTC. It yields the protein CASSLLGSGGEQFF.

J is TRBJ2-3 and V is TRBV12-5; 13 nucleotides agree with TRBD2. The CDR3 runs to 16 residues. Trimming cost V 7 bases and J 3 bases; bases outside gene matches: 7. Germline CDR1 LGHNT, CDR2 FRNRAP. CDR3 protein: CASDRGLAGETDTQYF. The CDR3 region has the DNA TGTGCTAGTGACCGAGGACTAGCGGGGGAGACAGATACGCAGTATTTT.

V and J are TRBV7-9 and TRBJ1-1; D remains unclear. The CDR3 spans 12 residues. Germline CDR1 is SEHNR and CDR2 is FQNEAQ (reference sequence). V dropped 5 bases and J dropped 5 bases, with 9 bases sitting between them. The CDR3 spells CASSQTGTEAFF. The CDR3 coding sequence is TGTGCCAGCAGCCAAACCGGGACTGAAGCTTTCTTT.

The chain uses TRBV19 and TRBJ1-4, with 7 positions matching TRBD1. CDR3 size: 15 residues. The ends lost 6 bases at V and 5 bases at J; junction bases unmatched: 9. Germline values: CDR1 LNHDA, CDR2 SQIVND (reference sequence). The CDR3 DNA is TGTGCCAGTAGGGGACCGACAGGGCTGAATGAAAAACTGTTTTTT. This gives the protein CASRGPTGLNEKLFF.

This chain joins TRBV4-3 and TRBJ2-7; the D gene is possibly TRBD2 (6 bases). Deletions cut 3 bases from V and 0 bases from J, with 9 bases between. The CDR3 runs to 14 residues. Looked up from germline, CDR1 is LGHNA and CDR2 is YSLEER. This CDR3 is CASSQRTNSYEQYF. CDR3 in DNA: TGCGCCAGCAGCCAGAGGACTAACTCCTACGAGCAGTACTTC.

J is TRBJ1-4 and V is TRBV11-2, with D tentatively TRBD1 (6 bases). This CDR3 is 17 amino acids long. V was pared by 2 bases and J by 2 bases, with 15 bases between. Germline V lookup: CDR1 SGHAT, CDR2 FQNNGV. The CDR3 reads CASSLWSSGGTNEKLFF. CDR3 sequence (DNA): TGTGCCAGCAGCTTATGGTCGTCGGGGGGCACTAATGAAAAACTGTTTTTT. The whole variable domain, filled in from reference TRBV11-2 and TRBJ1-4, reads EAGVAQSPRYKIIEKRQSVAFWCNPISGHATLYWYQQILGQGPKLLIQFQNNGVVDDSQLPKDRFSAERLKGVDSTLKIQPAKLEDSAVYLCASSLWSSGGTNEKLFFGSGTQLSVL.

The J gene is TRBJ2-3, the V gene TRBV5-5, with D perhaps TRBD2 (6 bases). Germline CDR1 is SGHKS and CDR2 is YYEKEE (reference sequence). The CDR3 is made up of 15 amino acids. With 3 bases removed from V and 0 bases from J, the gap between germline ends came to 11 bases. CDR3 region: CASSWAGTSTDTQYF. The CDR3 DNA reads TGTGCCAGCAGCTGGGCGGGGACTAGCACAGATACGCAGTATTTT.

The chain couples TRBV7-2 to TRBJ2-7, with 8 bases that match TRBD2. The CDR3 extends over 15 amino acids. The germline CDR1 and CDR2 sequences are SGHTA and FQGNSA. The V segment lost 1 base and the J segment 4 bases; nucleotides outside the gene matches: 6. The CDR3 is CASSLEAGGWYEQYF. CDR3 in DNA: TGTGCCAGCAGCTTAGAGGCGGGAGGTTGGTACGAGCAGTACTTC.